These T cell receptor beta chains were read from a single sample in a study of blood T cell repertoires in COVID-19. TCRdb's copy holds only in-frame clones and misses some; the assay was immunoSEQ multiplex PCR. The sample lists about 140,000 clones, approximately 84% occurring once. Sequencing used peripheral blood. These receptors came from a woman aged 55-70 years with acute or convalescent COVID-19. Each CDR3 is given with its conserved first and last residue. D genes are given only for firm matches. The size entry is marked missing in some rows and otherwise reads once, few, many or a size class.

J	V	size	D	DNA	CDR3
TRBJ1-2	TRBV7-2	many	.	TGTGCCAGCAGCGCCCCCGGGGTTACCTATGGCTACACCTTC	CASSAPGVTYGYTF
TRBJ2-5	TRBV4-1	.	TRBD1	TGCGCCAGCAGCCATGGTACCGGGACAGGGCGGGAGACCCAGTACTTC	CASSHGTGTGRETQYF
TRBJ2-7	TRBV4-3	.	TRBD2	TGCGCCAGCAGCCAAGCCTCGCTAGCGGGACCCCAGTACTTC	CASSQASLAGPQYF
TRBJ1-6	TRBV20-1	once	.	TGCAGTGCTATTGAGACATCTGTTAGCTCCTATAATTCACCCCTCCACTTT	CSAIETSVSSYNSPLHF
TRBJ2-1	TRBV7-3	.	TRBD2	TGTGCCAGCAGCTTATTAGCCGGACTAGCAGGGTCCAATGAGCAGTTCTTC	CASSLLAGLAGSNEQFF
TRBJ1-6	TRBV5-8	.	.	TGTGCCAGCAGCTTCATCCCCTATAATTCACCCCTCCACTTT	CASSFIPYNSPLHF
TRBJ1-2	TRBV7-2	.	.	TGTGCCAGCAGCTTATTCCCGGTTGGCTACACCTTC	CASSLFPVGYTF
TRBJ2-1	TRBV5-4	few	TRBD2	TGTGCCAGCAGCGCCAGCGGGAGCTCGCAGTTCTTC	CASSASGSSQFF
TRBJ2-5	TRBV30	.	TRBD1	TGTGCCTGGAGTTTAATTGACAGGGGGCACGAGACCCAGTACTTC	CAWSLIDRGHETQYF
TRBJ2-7	TRBV6-2/TRBV6-3	.	TRBD2	TGTGCCAGCAGTTACTCGACAGCGGGAGCATACGAGCAGTACTTC	CASSYSTAGAYEQYF
TRBJ1-2	TRBV6-5	.	TRBD1	TGTGCCAGCAGCCACGACAGGGGGGAGGGCTACACCTTC	CASSHDRGEGYTF
TRBJ2-5	TRBV5-1	.	TRBD2	TGCGCCAGCAGCTTGGAGGGCGGGAGTGAGACCCAGTACTTC	CASSLEGGSETQYF
TRBJ2-3	TRBV18	.	.	TGTGCCAGCTCACCATCAGGGTGGACAGATACGCAGTATTTT	CASSPSGWTDTQYF
TRBJ1-2	TRBV10-3	few	TRBD1	TGTGCCATCACCCAAGACAGGGGGTCCTATGGCTACACCTTC	CAITQDRGSYGYTF
TRBJ2-7	TRBV11-2	.	.	TGTGCCAGCAGTATGGGCATAACCTACGAGCAGTACTTC	CASSMGITYEQYF
TRBJ2-3	TRBV6-2/TRBV6-3	.	.	TGTGCCAGCAGTACAGGGCTTGGGGGCACAGATACGCAGTATTTT	CASSTGLGGTDTQYF
TRBJ1-6	TRBV28	.	.	TGTGCCAGCAGTTTCCTTGGGCCCGTCTCACCCCTCCACTTT	CASSFLGPVSPLHF
TRBJ1-1	TRBV19	few	.	TGTGCCAGTAGTATAAAGCTCCGAGGCACTGAAGCTTTCTTT	CASSIKLRGTEAFF
TRBJ1-6	TRBV6-5	.	.	TGTGCCAGCAGCGATAATTCACCCCTCCACTTT	CASSDNSPLHF
TRBJ2-3	TRBV24-1	.	TRBD2	TGTGCCACCAGTGTATCTAGCGGATTCACAGATACGCAGTATTTT	CATSVSSGFTDTQYF
TRBJ1-6	TRBV30	.	TRBD1	TGTGCCTGGAGAATCGGACAGGGTTATTCCCTCCACTTT	CAWRIGQGYSLHF
TRBJ1-2	TRBV29-1	.	TRBD1	TGCAGCTCAGGACGCGGGACAGGCGGTAACTATGGCTACACCTTC	CSSGRGTGGNYGYTF
TRBJ1-1	TRBV28	.	.	TGTGCCAGCAGGAAATCAGGGAACACTGAAGCTTTCTTT	CASRKSGNTEAFF
TRBJ2-2	TRBV5-1	.	.	TGCGCCAGCAGCTTGGCCGCGGAGCTGGGGAACACCGGGGAGCTGTTTTTT	CASSLAAELGNTGELFF
TRBJ1-2	TRBV27	.	TRBD1	TGTGCCAGCAGTATGGGACAGGGGTATGGCTACACCTTC	CASSMGQGYGYTF
TRBJ2-7	TRBV28	few	TRBD1	TGTGCCAGCAGCACTTCCGACTCCTTTAGGACAGGGATAATCTACGAGCAGTACTTC	CASSTSDSFRTGIIYEQYF
TRBJ2-3	TRBV19	.	.	TGTGCCAGTAGTATGTTAACCGGAGCCGTAGGCACAGATACGCAGTATTTT	CASSMLTGAVGTDTQYF
TRBJ2-1	TRBV7-2	.	.	TGTGCCAGCAGCTTACAGGGTCCGAACTCCTACAATGAGCAGTTCTTC	CASSLQGPNSYNEQFF
TRBJ1-3	TRBV10-3	.	TRBD1	TGTGCCATCAGGAACCGGGACAGGGGGCCTGAAACGATGGGAAACACCATATATTTT	CAIRNRDRGPETMGNTIYF
TRBJ1-2	TRBV28	.	.	TGTGCCAGCAGTCCCGATATAAGGGGGGGATATGGCTACACCTTC	CASSPDIRGGYGYTF
TRBJ1-5	TRBV7-9	once	.	TGTGCCAGCAGCCGGGACACCTATCAGCCCCAGCATTTT	CASSRDTYQPQHF
TRBJ2-1	TRBV7-2	.	TRBD2	TGTGCCAGCAGCGCGCAGACTAGCGGGATAGGGGAGCAGTTCTTC	CASSAQTSGIGEQFF
TRBJ2-7	TRBV9	once	TRBD1	TGTGCCAGCAGCGGGACAGGGGTTGTGTGGGAGCAGTACTTC	CASSGTGVVWEQYF
TRBJ2-5	TRBV9	.	.	TGTGCCAGCAGCGCTTCTCCGCGGACACAAGAGACCCAGTACTTC	CASSASPRTQETQYF
TRBJ2-7	TRBV7-2	.	.	TGTGCCAGCAGCCCTAAAGAGGCCTACGAGCAGTACTTC	CASSPKEAYEQYF
TRBJ2-2	TRBV4-2	.	.	TGTGCCAGCAGCCAAGGGGGGGGCAGGGGGCTCAACACCGGGGAGCTGTTTTTT	CASSQGGGRGLNTGELFF
TRBJ1-2	TRBV7-2	.	.	TGTGCCAGCAGCCAGCAGGACAGAAACCTCTATGGCTACACCTTC	CASSQQDRNLYGYTF
TRBJ2-1	TRBV24-1	once	TRBD2	TGTGCCACCAGTGACAGCGGGACTAGCGGGATCTTAAATGAGCAGTTCTTC	CATSDSGTSGILNEQFF
TRBJ2-1	TRBV3-1/TRBV3-2	.	TRBD1	TGTGCCAGCAGCCAAGACGGACAGGGGACATGGTACAATGAGCAGTTCTTC	CASSQDGQGTWYNEQFF
TRBJ2-1	TRBV7-6	.	.	TGTGCCAGCAGCCTCACCGGGACTCCCAGTTCTGAGCAGTTCTTC	CASSLTGTPSSEQFF
TRBJ2-3	TRBV11-2	once	TRBD2	TGTGCCAGCAGCCCCCTAGCGGGAGGGCTCGTTACAGATACGCAGTATTTT	CASSPLAGGLVTDTQYF
TRBJ1-5	TRBV5-6	.	TRBD1	TGTGCCAGCAGCTTTGGGGGCCCGACAGGGCGCAATCAGCCCCAGCATTTT	CASSFGGPTGRNQPQHF
TRBJ1-3	TRBV28	.	TRBD1	TGTGCCAGCAGGCAGGGGGCTGGAAACACCATATATTTT	CASRQGAGNTIYF
TRBJ2-7	TRBV6-2/TRBV6-3	.	.	TGTGCCAGCAGCACTTTAGTTACGGTGGTAGACTACGAGCAGTACTTC	CASSTLVTVVDYEQYF
TRBJ2-1	TRBV11-3	.	.	TGTGCCAGCAGCTTAGTTCCGGCAGGGTTCTACAATGAGCAGTTCTTC	CASSLVPAGFYNEQFF
TRBJ1-6	TRBV19	.	.	TGTGCCAGTAGTATTGCGGGCTCCTATAATTCACCCCTCCACTTT	CASSIAGSYNSPLHF
TRBJ2-1	TRBV11-1	.	.	TGTGCCAGCAGCTTAGTTAGCGGACATCTAAAAGAGCAGTTCTTC	CASSLVSGHLKEQFF
TRBJ2-2	TRBV12-3/TRBV12-4	.	.	TGTGCCAGCTTCCTATCCCACACCGGGGAGCTGTTTTTT	CASFLSHTGELFF
TRBJ2-7	TRBV12-3/TRBV12-4	.	.	TGTGCCAGCAGCTCCTCGGGGGTCGAGCAGTACTTC	CASSSSGVEQYF
TRBJ1-3	TRBV28	.	TRBD1	TGTGCCAGCAGTTTCGGGACAGGCTCTGGAAACACCATATATTTT	CASSFGTGSGNTIYF
TRBJ2-1	TRBV6-5	.	.	TGTGCCAGCAGTCAACTTCAGGGGTCCTACAATGAGCAGTTCTTC	CASSQLQGSYNEQFF
TRBJ2-1	TRBV30	.	TRBD2	TGTGCCTGGAGTCGTTCTAGCGGTACGGATGAGCAGTTCTTC	CAWSRSSGTDEQFF
TRBJ1-4	TRBV3-1/TRBV3-2	.	TRBD1	TGTGCCAGCAGCCAAGCTTTAGGGGGCTTCGGACGGGCTAATGAAAAACTGTTTTTT	CASSQALGGFGRANEKLFF
TRBJ1-4	TRBV7-9	.	TRBD1	TGTGCCAGCAGCTCATCAGGGGGCCGGGAAAAACTGTTTTTT	CASSSSGGREKLFF
TRBJ1-5	TRBV4-3	few	.	TGCGCCAGCAGCCAAGACATTGATCAGCCCCAGCATTTT	CASSQDIDQPQHF
TRBJ2-7	TRBV25-1	once	TRBD2	TGTGCCAGCCGGACTAGCGGGAGACCCTACGAGCAGTACTTC	CASRTSGRPYEQYF
TRBJ2-7	TRBV7-8	.	.	TGTGCCAGCAGCTCATCGGACGAGCAGTACTTC	CASSSSDEQYF
TRBJ1-2	TRBV6-1	.	.	TGTGCCAGCAGTGAAAGCACGGTGCGTGGCAGGTACTATGGCTACACCTTC	CASSESTVRGRYYGYTF
TRBJ2-2	TRBV3-1/TRBV3-2	.	TRBD1	TGTGCCAGCAGCCCGCAATGGGGGCAGGGGGCGAACACCGGGGAGCTGTTTTTT	CASSPQWGQGANTGELFF
TRBJ1-5	TRBV3-1/TRBV3-2	once	TRBD1	TGTGCCAGCAGCCGCCGACAGGGGGCCTCAAGCGATCAGCCCCAGCATTTT	CASSRRQGASSDQPQHF